The clone carrying this T cell receptor (beta chain) was recorded many times. V was pared by 8 bases and J by 5 bases, with 10 bases of the junction left unmatched. Germline V CDR1 and CDR2: DFQATT, SNEGSKA (reference sequence). This CDR3 spans 13 amino acids. The sample belongs to a study of T cells in Graves' hyperthyroidism and ophthalmopathy. Regions amplified from RNA transcripts were the TCR beta CDR3 regions. A set of HTBI primers served as the primers for a first-round RT-PCR of the TCR CDR3. TCRdb called the multiplex PCR reads again in MiXCR, with one record for every CDR3 protein. The profile shows hundreds of thousands of distinct CDR3 sequences, more than 11% of them singletons.

This rearrangement joins TRBV20-1 to TRBJ1-2, with 8 nucleotides matching TRBD1. The TCR comes from a woman under 40 with Graves' hyperthyroidism. The sample comprised blood. The DNA for the CDR3 is TGCAGTCTCCCGGACAGGGAATTTTATGGCTACACCTTC. This codes for CSLPDREFYGYTF.